Sequencing of this TCR beta chain was carried out in a study of identifying expanded T cells in peripheral blood (dated by TCRdb to 2018 to 2020). About the study as a whole: Four technical replicates, made by sequencing separate aliquots from the same pool of genomic DNA, were compared pairwise.

The immunoSEQ Assay, which relies on bias-controlled multiplex PCR amplification of genomic DNA, was used to profile TCRbeta CDR3 regions. In the paper's pipeline: To quantify the absolute abundance of each unique TCRbeta CDR3 region, the sequences were collapsed and filtered. Two models were used to test differential abundance: a binomial model (Fisher-equivalent) and a beta-binomial model that adds time-dependent variance fitted from healthy donors. Clones with fewer than 5 combined templates were excluded, and clones with Benjamini-Hochberg FDR below 0.01 were called differentially abundant. Using the form v = (b*log(k)+a)^2, the beta-binomial variance was modeled as a function of the total template count across the two samples. TCRdb took over this immuneACCESS table, retaining in-frame rearrangements with V and J assigned. Such tables are incomplete; in checked studies, under half of the missing clones stem from an unresolved V gene, and the remainder is unexplained. The D gene and trimming were derived from the DNA, and the V and J assignments and clone size from that table. This sample comprises about 81,000 clones, about four fifths of them detected only once. The ten biggest clones cover 15% to 20% of the sample.

The germline V gene yields ENHRY for CDR1 and SYGVKD for CDR2. The CDR3 holds 15 amino acids from the cysteine to the phenylalanine. Just the 45-base CDR3 DNA is kept, in frame starting at base 1. V and J are trimmed by 2 bases and 4 bases, and the gene matches miss 6 bases of the junction. What the work shows at the level of the full study, not this receptor alone: For all healthy donors, the variance in clone template counts between two-week samples rose significantly as total template count increased. It was expected by the authors that biological variance in healthy repertoires might increase further over much longer intervals, such as months to years. Approximately 1.2 differentially abundant clones were flagged by the binomial model between technical replicates, whereas about 16 and 20 were flagged over about two weeks and four weeks, respectively. Both the number of clones called differentially abundant and the false-positive rate were significantly reduced by the beta-binomial model across all healthy-donor time intervals.

A remark on this clone: It has no known antigen specificity. Per-base qualities were not stored, and no clone one base away is much larger.

During the collection period, no immune events, such as infections, were documented for the healthy donors. Time-dependent variance in a beta-binomial model of T-cell clone differential abundance was calibrated using healthy-donor blood repertoires as a training cohort. The training cohort included approximately 10 healthy donors, of whom 3 were female and 7 were male. On average the donors were around 41 years old, and their ages spanned about 25 to 64 years. Obtained from a commercial supplier, whole blood was collected from each healthy donor at three time points set around two weeks apart. For immunosequencing, genomic DNA was extracted from unsorted whole blood.

The receptor comes from a person between 18 and 69 years old in good health. The chain is assembled from TRBV10-3 and TRBJ1-2, with 8 central nucleotides matching TRBD1. Sequencing used blood. The CDR3 region has the sequence CAISEGSGGSYGYTF. The DNA reads as follows: TGTGCCATCAGTGAGGGGTCAGGGGGCAGCTATGGCTACACCTTC.